This paragraph covers one TCR beta chain sequence. This sample was included in a study of blood T cell repertoires in COVID-19. Looking at the study overall: From T cells, B-cell-depleted T cells, or PBMCs came the material, which was cDNA or gDNA.

Authors' data handling: Estimated nucleated cell counts came from reference gene primer amplification. The assay was immunoSEQ multiplex PCR, and TCRdb's table has in-frame clones only and misses some. D and trimming come from the DNA, and the V and J calls and clone size come from that table. The sample holds a few hundred thousand clones, around 89% seen once. The CDR3 length is 19 residues. Germline-derived CDR1 and CDR2 are KGHDR and SFDVKD. V trimming: 5 bases; J trimming: 0 bases; junction bases outside the gene matches: 12. The chain carries TRBV24-1 and TRBJ2-3; 11 nucleotides match TRBD2. The sequenced sample consisted of peripheral blood. The sequence derives from a woman aged 55-70 years with acute or convalescent COVID-19. CDR3 region: CATSAPRGTSGTSTDTQYF. Written as DNA, the CDR3 is TGTGCCACCAGTGCCCCTCGAGGGACTAGCGGAACTAGCACAGATACGCAGTATTTT.